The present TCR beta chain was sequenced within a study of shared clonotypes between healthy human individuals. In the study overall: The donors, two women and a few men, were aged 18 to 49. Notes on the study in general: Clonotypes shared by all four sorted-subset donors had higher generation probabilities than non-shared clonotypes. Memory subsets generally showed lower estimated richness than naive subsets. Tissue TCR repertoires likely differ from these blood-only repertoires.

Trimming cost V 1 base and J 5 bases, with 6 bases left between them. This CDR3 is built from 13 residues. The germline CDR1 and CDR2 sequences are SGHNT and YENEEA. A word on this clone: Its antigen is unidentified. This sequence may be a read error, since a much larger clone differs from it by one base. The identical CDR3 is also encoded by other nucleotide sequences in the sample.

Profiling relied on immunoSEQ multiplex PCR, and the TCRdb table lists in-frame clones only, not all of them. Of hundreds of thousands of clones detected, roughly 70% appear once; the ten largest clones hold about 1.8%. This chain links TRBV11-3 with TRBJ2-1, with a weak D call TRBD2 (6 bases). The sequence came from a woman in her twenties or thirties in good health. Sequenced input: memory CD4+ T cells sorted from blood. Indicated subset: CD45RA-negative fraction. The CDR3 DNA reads TGTGCCAGCAGCTTAGGACTAGACAATGAGCAGTTCTTC. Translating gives CASSLGLDNEQFF. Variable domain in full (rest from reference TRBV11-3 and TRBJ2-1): EAGVVQSPRYKIIEKKQPVAFWCNPISGHNTLYWYLQNLGQGPELLIRYENEEAVDDSQLPKDRFSAERLKGVDSTLKIQPAELGDSAVYLCASSLGLDNEQFFGPGTRLTVL.